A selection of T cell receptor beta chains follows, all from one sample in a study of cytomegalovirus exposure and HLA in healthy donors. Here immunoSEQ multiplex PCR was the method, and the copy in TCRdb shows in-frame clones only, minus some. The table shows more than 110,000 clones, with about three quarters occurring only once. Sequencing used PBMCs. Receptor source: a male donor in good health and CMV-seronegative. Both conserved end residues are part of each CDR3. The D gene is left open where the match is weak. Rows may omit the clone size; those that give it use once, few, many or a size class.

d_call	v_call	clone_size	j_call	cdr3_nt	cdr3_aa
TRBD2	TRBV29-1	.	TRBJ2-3	TGCAGCGCCGGTAGCGGGGGGTCCACAGATACGCAGTATTTT	CSAGSGGSTDTQYF
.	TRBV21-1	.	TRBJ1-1	TGTGCCAGCAGCAAACGCAGGGGAAACACTGAAGCTTTCTTT	CASSKRRGNTEAFF
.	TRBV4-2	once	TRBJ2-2	TGTGCCAGCAGCCAAAAACCCCCGGGTGGAGGGAACACCGGGGAGCTGTTTTTT	CASSQKPPGGGNTGELFF
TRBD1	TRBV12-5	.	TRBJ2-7	TGTGCTAGTGGGGGACAGGGCTCCGAGCAGTACTTC	CASGGQGSEQYF
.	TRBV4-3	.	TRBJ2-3	TGCGCCAGCAGCCCAGATCACCCCGGAGAAGTTAGCACAGATACGCAGTATTTT	CASSPDHPGEVSTDTQYF
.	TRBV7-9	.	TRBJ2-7	TGTTCCAGCAGCTTACGTATAGGGGGTGAGGGAAGCTCCTACGAGCAGTACTTC	CSSSLRIGGEGSSYEQYF
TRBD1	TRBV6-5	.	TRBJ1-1	TGTGCCAGCAGTTCGGGACAGACCATGAACACTGAAGCTTTCTTT	CASSSGQTMNTEAFF
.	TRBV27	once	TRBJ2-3	TGTGCCAGCAGTCCCCGGTTTAGCTCGACAGATACGCAGTATTTT	CASSPRFSSTDTQYF
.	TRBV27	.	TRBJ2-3	TGTGCCAGCAGTCCAGGGACAACGCCAGATACGCAGTATTTT	CASSPGTTPDTQYF
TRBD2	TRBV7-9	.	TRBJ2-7	TGTGCCAGCAGCCCCCTCCCTTACGCGGGAGGGCCGTTAGAGCGGGAGCAGTACTTC	CASSPLPYAGGPLEREQYF
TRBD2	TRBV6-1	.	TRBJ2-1	TGTGCCAGCAGTAGTAGCGGGAGTTTCAATGAGCAGTTCTTC	CASSSSGSFNEQFF
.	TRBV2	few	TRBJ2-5	TGTGCCAGCAGAGACACGATGGAGACCCAGTACTTC	CASRDTMETQYF
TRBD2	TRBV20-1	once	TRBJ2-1	TGCAGTGCGGGTAGCGGGGGTGAGCAGTTCTTC	CSAGSGGEQFF
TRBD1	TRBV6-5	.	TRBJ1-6	TGTGCCAGCAGTCGACAGGGGGAAAGGGATTCACCCCTCCACTTT	CASSRQGERDSPLHF
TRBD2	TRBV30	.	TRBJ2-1	TGTGCCTGGAGTGTCAGCCGATCTAGCGGGAGCTCCTACAATGAGCAGTTCTTC	CAWSVSRSSGSSYNEQFF
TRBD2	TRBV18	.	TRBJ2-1	TGTGCCAGCTCACCTGCTGGGACTAGAGACAATGAGCAGTTCTTC	CASSPAGTRDNEQFF
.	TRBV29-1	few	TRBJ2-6	TGCAGCGTTGTAAGCGGAGGGCCCTCTGGGGCCAACGGCCTGACTTTC	CSVVSGGPSGANGLTF
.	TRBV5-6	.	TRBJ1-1	TGTGCCAGCAGCCAGGGACTTGGGGGCACTGAAGCTTTCTTT	CASSQGLGGTEAFF
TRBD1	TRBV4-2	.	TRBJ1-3	TGTGCCAGCAGCCAAGATTCGGAGGGGGCAAACACCATATATTTT	CASSQDSEGANTIYF
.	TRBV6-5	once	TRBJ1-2	TGTGCCAGCAGTTACCCCTCAGGGAGCTACACCTTC	CASSYPSGSYTF
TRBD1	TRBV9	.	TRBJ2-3	TGTGCCAGCAGCCCAACCCCGGGGACAGGGGCTACCACAGATACGCAGTATTTT	CASSPTPGTGATTDTQYF
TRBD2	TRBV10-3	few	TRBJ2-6	TGTGCCATCGGGGGGGACTCTGGGGCCAACGTCCTGACTTTC	CAIGGDSGANVLTF
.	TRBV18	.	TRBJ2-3	TGTGCCAGCTCACCAGGAGCTAGCACAGATACGCAGTATTTT	CASSPGASTDTQYF
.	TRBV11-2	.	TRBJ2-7	TGTGCCAGCAGCTGGCCGAGACAGAGATACGAGCAGTACTTC	CASSWPRQRYEQYF
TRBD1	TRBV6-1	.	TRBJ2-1	TGTGCCAGCAGGCAACAGGGGGGTGAGCAGTTCTTC	CASRQQGGEQFF
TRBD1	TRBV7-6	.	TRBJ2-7	TGTGCCAGCGGGACAGGGGTCCCCTACGAGCAGTACTTC	CASGTGVPYEQYF
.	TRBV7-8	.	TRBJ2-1	TGTGCCAGCAGCTCCGCTAGGCCACTTCAGTTCTTC	CASSSARPLQFF
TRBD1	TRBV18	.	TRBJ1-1	TGTGCCAGCTCACCACTACCACAGGGGGCTGAAGCTTTCTTT	CASSPLPQGAEAFF
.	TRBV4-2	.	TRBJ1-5	TGTGCCAGCAGCCAAGTACTGAATCAGCCCCAGCATTTT	CASSQVLNQPQHF
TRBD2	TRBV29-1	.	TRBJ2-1	TGCAGCGTTCGAGCGGGAGTAGGTAATGAGCAGTTCTTC	CSVRAGVGNEQFF
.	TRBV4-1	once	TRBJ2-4	TGCGCCAGCAGCCAAGATCAGGTACCCGAAAACATTCAGTACTTC	CASSQDQVPENIQYF
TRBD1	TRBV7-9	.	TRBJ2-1	TGTGCCAGCAGACAGGGACAGGGGCCCTACAATGAGCAGTTCTTC	CASRQGQGPYNEQFF
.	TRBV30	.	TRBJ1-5	TGTGCCTGGAGTGAAGGGGGAAATGAGCCCCAGCATTTT	CAWSEGGNEPQHF
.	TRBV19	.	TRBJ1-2	TGTGCCAGTAGGGCAGATTACTATGGCTACACCTTC	CASRADYYGYTF
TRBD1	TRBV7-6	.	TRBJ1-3	TGTGCCAGCAGCACAGGGACAGCACCTGGAAACACCATATATTTT	CASSTGTAPGNTIYF
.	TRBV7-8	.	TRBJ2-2	TGTGCCAGCAGGAAACAGGTTAACACCGGGGAGCTGTTTTTT	CASRKQVNTGELFF
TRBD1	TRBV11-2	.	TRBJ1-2	TGTGCCAGCAGCTTTTCGGGACAGGGAGATCGGGGCTACACCTTC	CASSFSGQGDRGYTF
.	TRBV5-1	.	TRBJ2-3	TGCGCCAGCAGCTTGGGGGTCGGGGGAGGAACAGATACGCAGTATTTT	CASSLGVGGGTDTQYF
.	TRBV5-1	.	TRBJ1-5	TGCGCCAGCAGCTTGGGAGGAATCAATCAGCCCCAGCATTTT	CASSLGGINQPQHF
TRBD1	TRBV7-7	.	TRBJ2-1	TGTGCTAGCAGCCCCCGGACAGGGGGTGAGGCTGAGCAGTTCTTC	CASSPRTGGEAEQFF
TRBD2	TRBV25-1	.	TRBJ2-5	TGTGCCAGCAGTGAATACAGCGGGAGGCAGGAGACCCAGTACTTC	CASSEYSGRQETQYF
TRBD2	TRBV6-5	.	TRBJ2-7	TGTGCCAGCAGTCGGACTAGCGGGAGGTACGAGCAGTACTTC	CASSRTSGRYEQYF